The 25 T cell receptor beta chains below all came from one sample that was sequenced in a study of CD8+ T cells in alopecia areata. Treatment reported: oral pan-JAK inhibitor, 5-10 mg twice daily. Once RNA had been extracted, it was reverse transcribed into cDNA to act as the sequencing template. Measured with immunoSEQ multiplex PCR; TCRdb has only the in-frame clones, and not every one. This table has about 190,000 clones, roughly three fifths appearing once. This sample comprised CD4+ T cells sorted from blood, obtained at week 4, from a patient treated with tofacitinib. The receptors shown here come from a human donor with alopecia areata.

The chain links TRBV29-1 to TRBJ2-7; TRBD2 matches 9 bases. Germline CDR1 SQVTM, CDR2 ANQGSEA. This CDR3 contains 14 residues. The junction had 8 bases not matched to a gene; V was cut back by 4 bases and J by 4 bases. CDR3 protein: CSVAFLAGSYEQYF. The DNA for the CDR3 is TGCAGCGTTGCTTTCCTAGCGGGATCTTACGAGCAGTACTTC.

The count of this clone is one. V is TRBV30 and J is TRBJ1-4; D not resolved. This CDR3 is 13 amino acids long. CDR1 and CDR2 (germline): GTSNPN, SVGIG (reference sequence). V shed 2 bases and J shed 14 bases, with 18 bases lying between them. CDR3 protein: CAWSPTRRPPLFF. In nucleotides, the CDR3 is TGTGCCTGGAGTCCGACCCGAAGGCCCCCGCTGTTTTTT.

The V and J genes are TRBV2 and TRBJ2-7; TRBD2 aligns across 7 bases. The V and J ends lost 2 bases and 0 bases, in that order; junction bases with no gene match: 4. Germline V lookup: CDR1 SNHLY, CDR2 FYNNEI. The CDR3 totals 15 residues. In DNA, the CDR3 is TGTGCCAGCAGTGAAATCGGCGGGAGCTCCTACGAGCAGTACTTC. It codes for CASSEIGGSSYEQYF.

The chain uses TRBV18 and TRBJ2-1; no clear D gene. V was shortened by 4 bases and J by 5 bases, with 9 bases between the two germline ends. The germline V gene encodes CDR1 KGHSH and CDR2 LQKENI. The CDR3 extends over 13 amino acids. The CDR3 loop reads CASSLQVDNEQFF. The CDR3 DNA sequence: TGTGCCAGCTCACTGCAGGTAGACAATGAGCAGTTCTTC.

This clone was detected a few times. The V gene is TRBV7-2, the J gene TRBJ2-5, with D possibly TRBD2 on 5 matching bases. V lost 3 bases and J 5 bases, leaving 10 bases between the germline ends. In germline, CDR1 is SGHTA, CDR2 FQGNSA. The CDR3 contains 13 residues. The CDR3 spells CASSFRERETQYF. The CDR3 DNA sequence: TGTGCCAGCAGCTTTAGGGAGAGGGAGACCCAGTACTTC.

The rearrangement links TRBV29-1 to TRBJ2-2; D might be TRBD1 (6 bases). The germline V gene has CDR1 SQVTM and CDR2 ANQGSEA. The CDR3 consists of 15 residues. V lost 4 bases to trimming and J lost 0 bases, with 12 bases between them. The CDR3 DNA follows: TGCAGCGTTGTAAGAGGACAGTCGAACACCGGGGAGCTGTTTTTT. As protein: CSVVRGQSNTGELFF.

This chain uses TRBV7-9 with TRBJ1-2, with 8 bases aligning to TRBD1. This CDR3 has 13 residues. V dropped 5 bases and J dropped 6; count of bases not matched to a gene: 5. Germline V gives CDR1 SEHNR, CDR2 FQNEAQ (reference sequence). The CDR3 spells CASSTRTGNGYTF. In DNA, the CDR3 is TGTGCCAGCAGCACCAGGACAGGGAATGGCTACACCTTC. The full variable domain, rest sourced from reference TRBV7-9 and TRBJ1-2, is DTGVSQNPRHKITKRGQNVTFRCDPISEHNRLYWYRQTLGQGPEFLTYFQNEAQLEKSRLLSDRFSAERPKGSFSTLEIQRTEQGDSAMYLCASSTRTGNGYTFGSGTRLTVV.

A few counts support this clone. The V and J genes are TRBV29-1 and TRBJ1-2; no clear D. The length of the CDR3 is 14 residues. Germline loops: CDR1 SQVTM, CDR2 ANQGSEA. Trimming pared 6 bases from V and 4 bases from J, leaving 18 bases between. CDR3 DNA: TGCAGCGTGTTCGGACGCGGTGGGGTCTATGGCTACACCTTC. The encoded protein is CSVFGRGGVYGYTF.

This rearrangement joins TRBV6-6 to TRBJ2-2, with D tentatively TRBD2 (6 bases). V lost 8 bases and J lost 5, with 18 bases in between. CDR1 and CDR2 (germline): MNHNY, SVGAGI (reference sequence). This CDR3 has 15 amino acids. The CDR3 region is CASALAAGVTGELFF. The CDR3 DNA sequence: TGTGCCAGCGCTTTAGCGGCTGGGGTAACCGGGGAGCTGTTTTTT.

This clone was counted once. The V and J genes are TRBV2 and TRBJ2-7; TRBD1 is a possible D gene (6 bases). Deletions cut 7 bases from V and 2 bases from J, with 12 bases between. This CDR3 spans 13 amino acids. In germline, CDR1 is SNHLY, CDR2 FYNNEI. As DNA, the CDR3 is TGTGCCAGCACCAGACAGGAACCCTACGAGCAGTACTTC. This sequence encodes CASTRQEPYEQYF.

This sequence joins TRBV9 and TRBJ2-7; 9 nucleotides agree with TRBD2. The J segment lost 2 bases and the V segment lost 7 bases, leaving 1 base of the junction unmatched. The CDR3 is 12 amino acids. Germline lookup yields CDR1 SGDLS and CDR2 YYNGEE. The CDR3: CASGTSPYEQYF. DNA of the CDR3: TGTGCCAGCGGGACTAGCCCCTACGAGCAGTACTTC.

The CDR3 nucleotides read TGCGCCAGCAGCCAAGAAAGGCTACACAGTGACCAAAACATTCAGTACTTC. Its protein product is CASSQERLHSDQNIQYF. This rearrangement joins TRBV4-3 to TRBJ2-4; no reliable D call. The CDR3 runs 17 residues. With 0 bases removed from V and 5 bases from J, the gap between germline ends came to 17 bases. CDR1 is LGHNA and CDR2 is YSLEER in the germline V gene.

This clone was seen only a few times. The chain has TRBV29-1 and TRBJ2-5; TRBD2 agrees at 8 bases. The CDR3 totals 15 residues. Germline assignment: CDR1 SQVTM and CDR2 ANQGSEA. V was clipped by 4 bases and J by 4 bases; unmatched bases: 11. The CDR3 is CSVVVGLAPPETQYF. CDR3 DNA sequence: TGCAGCGTTGTCGTTGGACTAGCACCCCCAGAGACCCAGTACTTC.

The chain is built from TRBV29-1 and TRBJ2-6; TRBD2 matches 7 bases. V shed 7 bases and J 15 bases; nucleotides not matched to a gene: 15. This CDR3 has 13 residues. The germline V gene has CDR1 SQVTM and CDR2 ANQGSEA. CDR3 in amino acids: CSAPIGTTRYLTF. The DNA for the CDR3 is TGCAGCGCCCCTATTGGGACTACCCGTTACCTGACTTTC.

This rearrangement joins TRBV10-3 to TRBJ2-5, with a tentative D call TRBD2 (6 bases). The CDR3 loop spans 13 amino acids. CDR1 ENHRY and CDR2 SYGVKD come from the germline V gene. Trimming stripped 4 bases from V and 0 bases from J, with 6 bases between. The CDR3 loop reads CAISAGDQETQYF. CDR3 nucleotide sequence: TGTGCCATCAGTGCGGGAGACCAAGAGACCCAGTACTTC.

This clone was counted only a few times. The chain uses TRBV4-2 and TRBJ2-3; 7 bases match TRBD2. Trimming took 0 bases from V and 6 from J; bases not matched to a gene: 6. The CDR3 runs to 15 residues. The germline gives CDR1 LGHNA, CDR2 YNFKEQ. In nucleotides, the CDR3 is TGTGCCAGCAGCCAAGAGACTAGCAGAGGTGATACGCAGTATTTT. It yields the protein CASSQETSRGDTQYF.

This CDR3 reads CSGTSGSTDTQYF. Written as DNA, the CDR3 is TGCAGCGGGACTAGCGGAAGCACAGATACGCAGTATTTT. This chain uses TRBV29-1 with TRBJ2-3, with 10 bases aligning to TRBD2. V lost 7 bases to trimming and J lost 0 bases; unmatched junction nucleotides: 1. Germline V CDR1 and CDR2: SQVTM, ANQGSEA. This CDR3 comprises 13 residues.

The chain couples TRBV11-3 to TRBJ2-7; D not resolved. Germline CDR1 SGHNT, CDR2 YENEEA. The CDR3 loop spans 14 amino acids. With 5 bases removed from V and 7 bases from J, the gap between germline ends came to 18 bases. CDR3 in amino acids: CASSPPGKPWEQYF. In nucleotides, the CDR3 is TGTGCCAGCAGCCCCCCGGGCAAACCTTGGGAGCAGTACTTC.

The J gene is TRBJ2-3, the V gene TRBV11-2; 9 bases agree with TRBD1. The CDR3 runs to 15 residues. After removal of 6 bases from V and 10 bases from J, the junction contained 14 bases not matched to a gene. Germline-derived CDR1 and CDR2 are SGHAT and FQNNGV. In nucleotides, the CDR3 is TGTGCCAGCAGAACGCCGGGACAGGGACCGGTGGCGCAGTATTTT. Its protein product is CASRTPGQGPVAQYF.

The rearrangement uses TRBV13 and TRBJ2-7; the match to TRBD1 covers 7 bases. CDR1 is PRHDT, CDR2 FYEKMQ, per germline (reference sequence). Losses at the gene ends were 2 bases for V and 2 bases for J; bases not matched to a gene: 0. The CDR3 is 13 residues long. Written as DNA, the CDR3 is TGTGCCAGCAGCTTACAGGGGGCCTACGAGCAGTACTTC. This gives the protein CASSLQGAYEQYF.

Regarding this clone: The germline gene is not matched at one end of the junction; a read error may be the cause. The CDR3: CSASDGPF. The CDR3, as DNA: TGCAGTGCTTCTGACGGGCCCTTC. The rearrangement links TRBV20-1 to TRBJ1-2, with no clear D. The CDR3 loop spans 8 amino acids. The germline V gene has CDR1 DFQATT and CDR2 SNEGSKA (reference sequence).

As regards this clone: One end of the junction does not line up with germline, which may come from a read error. J is TRBJ2-7 and V is TRBV20-1; D is ambiguous. The CDR3 loop spans 10 amino acids. CDR1 and CDR2 from the germline V gene are DFQATT and SNEGSKA (reference sequence). The CDR3 loop reads CSASRALPRF. For the CDR3, the DNA is TGCAGTGCTAGTAGGGCCTTGCCCAGATTC.

CDR3 sequence: CASLTSGSSGANVLTF. CDR3 coding DNA: TGTGCCTCTCTCACTAGCGGAAGCTCTGGGGCCAACGTCCTGACTTTC. The rearrangement uses TRBV28 and TRBJ2-6; TRBD2 matches 8 bases. Trimming at V came to 11 bases and at J to 0 bases, leaving 9 bases not matched to a gene. The CDR3 totals 16 residues. Germline lookup yields CDR1 MDHEN and CDR2 SYDVKM.

This chain uses TRBV4-1 with TRBJ2-7; D might be TRBD1 (6 bases). CDR3 length equals 15 residues. Germline values: CDR1 MGHRA, CDR2 YSYEKL. V was clipped by 0 bases and J by 7 bases, with 16 bases between them. This chain's CDR3 is CASSQDPNRVGEQYF. The CDR3, as DNA: TGCGCCAGCAGCCAAGATCCCAACAGGGTAGGGGAGCAGTACTTC.

The V call is TRBV10-3, the J call TRBJ1-1; TRBD1 might be the D (5 bases). This CDR3 comprises 14 residues. Trimming cost V 6 bases and J 0 bases, with 11 bases left between them. Germline-derived CDR1 and CDR2 are ENHRY and SYGVKD. In DNA, the CDR3 is TGTGCCATCAGGACAGAAAAGATGAACACTGAAGCTTTCTTT. Encoded protein: CAIRTEKMNTEAFF.